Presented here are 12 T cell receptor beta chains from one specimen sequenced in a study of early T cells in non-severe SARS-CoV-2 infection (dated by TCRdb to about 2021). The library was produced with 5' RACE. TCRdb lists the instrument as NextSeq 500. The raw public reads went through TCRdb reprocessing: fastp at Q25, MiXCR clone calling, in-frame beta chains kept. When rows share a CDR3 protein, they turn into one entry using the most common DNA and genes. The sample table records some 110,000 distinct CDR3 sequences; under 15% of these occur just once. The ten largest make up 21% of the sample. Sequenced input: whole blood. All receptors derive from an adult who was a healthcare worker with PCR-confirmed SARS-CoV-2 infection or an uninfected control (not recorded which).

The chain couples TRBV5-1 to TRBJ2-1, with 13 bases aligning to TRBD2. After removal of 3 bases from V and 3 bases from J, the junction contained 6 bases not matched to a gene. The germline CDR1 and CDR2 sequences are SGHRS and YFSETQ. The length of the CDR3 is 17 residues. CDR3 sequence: CASSSQLAGGYYNEQFF. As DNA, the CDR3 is TGCGCCAGCAGCTCCCAACTAGCGGGGGGGTACTACAATGAGCAGTTCTTC.

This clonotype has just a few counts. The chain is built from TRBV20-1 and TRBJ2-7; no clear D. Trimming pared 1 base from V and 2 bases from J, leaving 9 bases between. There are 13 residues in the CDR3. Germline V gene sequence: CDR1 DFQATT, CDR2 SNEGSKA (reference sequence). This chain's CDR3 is CSARGGRAYEQYF. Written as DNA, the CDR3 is TGCAGTGCTAGAGGCGGCAGAGCCTACGAGCAGTACTTC.

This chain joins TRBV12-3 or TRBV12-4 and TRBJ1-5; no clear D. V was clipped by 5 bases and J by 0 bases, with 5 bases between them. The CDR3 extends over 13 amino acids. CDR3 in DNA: TGTGCCAGCAGTGACAATAGCAATCAGCCCCAGCATTTT. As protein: CASSDNSNQPQHF.

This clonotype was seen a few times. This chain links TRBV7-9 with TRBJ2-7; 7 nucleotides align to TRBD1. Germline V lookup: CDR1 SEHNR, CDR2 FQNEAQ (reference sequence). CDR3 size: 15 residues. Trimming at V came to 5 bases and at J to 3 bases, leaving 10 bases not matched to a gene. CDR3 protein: CASSPDPGQFYEQYF. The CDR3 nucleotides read TGTGCCAGCAGCCCTGACCCGGGACAGTTCTACGAGCAGTACTTC.

The CDR3 loop is CSVELDPLKGEAFF. The CDR3 DNA is TGCAGCGTTGAACTGGACCCACTAAAGGGTGAAGCTTTCTTT. The chain recombines TRBV29-1 with TRBJ1-1; D remains unclear. The CDR3 loop spans 14 amino acids. The germline V and J ends were trimmed by 2 bases and 7 bases, with 17 bases remaining between them. Germline V gene lookup returns CDR1 SQVTM and CDR2 ANQGSEA.

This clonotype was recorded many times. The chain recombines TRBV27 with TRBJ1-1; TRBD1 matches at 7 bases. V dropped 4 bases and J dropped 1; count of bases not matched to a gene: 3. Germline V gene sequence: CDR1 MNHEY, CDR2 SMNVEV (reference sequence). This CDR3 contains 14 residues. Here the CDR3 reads CASSYGTANTEAFF. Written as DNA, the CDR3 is TGTGCCAGCAGTTATGGGACAGCGAACACTGAAGCTTTCTTT.

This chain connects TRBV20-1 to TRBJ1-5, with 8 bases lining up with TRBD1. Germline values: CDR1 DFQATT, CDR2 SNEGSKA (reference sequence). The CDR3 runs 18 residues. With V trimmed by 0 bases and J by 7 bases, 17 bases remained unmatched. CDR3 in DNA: TGCAGTGCTAGAGATCATCTTTTAGAGACAGGGGTAGCGCAGCCCCAGCATTTT. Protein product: CSARDHLLETGVAQPQHF.

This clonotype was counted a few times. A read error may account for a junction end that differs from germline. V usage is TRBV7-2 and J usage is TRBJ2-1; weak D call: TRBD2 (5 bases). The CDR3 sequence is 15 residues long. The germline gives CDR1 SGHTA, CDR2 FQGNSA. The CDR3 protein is CASSVASPSYNEQFF. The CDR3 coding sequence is TGTGCCAGCAGCGTAGCTAGCCCTTCGTACAATGAGCAGTTCTTC.

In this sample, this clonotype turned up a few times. As DNA, the CDR3 is TGTGCCAGCAGCTCGGGACTGACGAGGGGACAGCCCCAGCATTTT. It encodes CASSSGLTRGQPQHF. The rearrangement joins TRBV13 to TRBJ1-5, with D possibly being TRBD1 (5 bases). The V end lost 4 bases, the J end lost 7 bases, and 17 bases lay between the germline ends. This CDR3 comprises 15 residues. Germline values: CDR1 PRHDT, CDR2 FYEKMQ (reference sequence).

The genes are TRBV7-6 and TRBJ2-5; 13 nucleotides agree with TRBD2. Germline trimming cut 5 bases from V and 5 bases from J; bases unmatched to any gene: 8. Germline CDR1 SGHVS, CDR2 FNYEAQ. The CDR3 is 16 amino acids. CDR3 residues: CASSPRLAGGRETQYF. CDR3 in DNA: TGTGCCAGCAGCCCGAGACTAGCGGGGGGTCGGGAGACCCAGTACTTC.

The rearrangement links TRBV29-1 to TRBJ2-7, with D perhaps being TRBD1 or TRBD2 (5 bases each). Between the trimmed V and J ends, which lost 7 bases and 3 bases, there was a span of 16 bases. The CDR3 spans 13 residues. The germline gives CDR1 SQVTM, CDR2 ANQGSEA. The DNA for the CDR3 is TGCAGCGCCACGGGACCGAGGTTCTACGAGCAGTACTTC. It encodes CSATGPRFYEQYF.

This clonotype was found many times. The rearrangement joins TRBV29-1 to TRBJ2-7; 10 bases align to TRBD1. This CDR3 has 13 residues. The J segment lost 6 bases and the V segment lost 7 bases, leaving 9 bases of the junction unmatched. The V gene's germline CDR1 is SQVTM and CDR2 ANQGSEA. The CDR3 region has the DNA TGCAGCGCACTGACAGGGGGCCGGAGCGAGCAGTACTTC. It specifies CSALTGGRSEQYF.